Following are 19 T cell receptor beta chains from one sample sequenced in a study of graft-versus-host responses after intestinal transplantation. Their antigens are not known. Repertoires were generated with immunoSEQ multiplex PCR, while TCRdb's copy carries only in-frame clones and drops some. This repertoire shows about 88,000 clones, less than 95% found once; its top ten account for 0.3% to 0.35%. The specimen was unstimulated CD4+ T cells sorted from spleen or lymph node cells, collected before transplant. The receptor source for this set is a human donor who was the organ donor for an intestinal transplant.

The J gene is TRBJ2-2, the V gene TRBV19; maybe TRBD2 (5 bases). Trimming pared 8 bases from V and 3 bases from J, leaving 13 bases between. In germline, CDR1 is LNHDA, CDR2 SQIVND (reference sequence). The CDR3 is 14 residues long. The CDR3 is CASVPLGDTGELFF. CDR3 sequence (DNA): TGTGCCAGTGTCCCTCTCGGGGACACCGGGGAGCTGTTTTTT.

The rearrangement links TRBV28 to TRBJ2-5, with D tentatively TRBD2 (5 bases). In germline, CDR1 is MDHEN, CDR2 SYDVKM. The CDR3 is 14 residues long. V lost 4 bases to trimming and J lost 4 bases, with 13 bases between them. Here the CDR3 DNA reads TGTGCCAGCAGTTCTTCCGGGATCTCAGAGACCCAGTACTTC. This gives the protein CASSSSGISETQYF.

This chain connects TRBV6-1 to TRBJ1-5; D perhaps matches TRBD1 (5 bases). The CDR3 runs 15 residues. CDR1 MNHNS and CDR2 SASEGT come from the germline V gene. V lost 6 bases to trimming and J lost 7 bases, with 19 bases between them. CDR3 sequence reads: CASSPGGVRGQPQHF. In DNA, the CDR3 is TGTGCCAGCAGCCCGGGGGGGGTAAGGGGACAGCCCCAGCATTTT.

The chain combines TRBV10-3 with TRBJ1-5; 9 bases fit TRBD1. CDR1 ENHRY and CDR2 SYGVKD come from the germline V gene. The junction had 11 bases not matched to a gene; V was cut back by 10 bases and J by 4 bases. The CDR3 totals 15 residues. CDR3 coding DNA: TGTGCCAGTTGTCCGGGACAGGGAGATAATCAGCCCCAGCATTTT. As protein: CASCPGQGDNQPQHF.

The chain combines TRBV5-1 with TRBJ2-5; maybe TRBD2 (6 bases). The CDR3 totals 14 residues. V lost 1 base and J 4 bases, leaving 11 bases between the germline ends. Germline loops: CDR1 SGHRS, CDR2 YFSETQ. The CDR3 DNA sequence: TGCGCCAGCAGCTTGTTTACCGGGGGAGAGACCCAGTACTTC. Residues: CASSLFTGGETQYF.

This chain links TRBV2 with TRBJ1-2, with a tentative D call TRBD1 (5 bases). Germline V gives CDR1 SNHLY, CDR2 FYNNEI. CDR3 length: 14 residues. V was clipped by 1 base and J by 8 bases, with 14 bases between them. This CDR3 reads CASSEVVAGPGYTF. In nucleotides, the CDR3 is TGTGCCAGCAGTGAAGTTGTCGCAGGGCCGGGCTACACCTTC.

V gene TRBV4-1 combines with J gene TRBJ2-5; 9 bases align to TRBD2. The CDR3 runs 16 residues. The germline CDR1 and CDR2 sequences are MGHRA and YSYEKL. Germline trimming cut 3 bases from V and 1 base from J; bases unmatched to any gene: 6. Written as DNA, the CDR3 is TGCGCCAGCAGCCAGCCACTAGCGGGTTTCCAAGAGACCCAGTACTTC. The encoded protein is CASSQPLAGFQETQYF.

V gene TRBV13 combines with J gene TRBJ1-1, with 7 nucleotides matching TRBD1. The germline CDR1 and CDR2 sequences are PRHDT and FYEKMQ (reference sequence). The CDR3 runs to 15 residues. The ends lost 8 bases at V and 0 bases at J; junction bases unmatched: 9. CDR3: CASGFQGVMNTEAFF. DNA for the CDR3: TGTGCCAGCGGATTTCAGGGGGTGATGAACACTGAAGCTTTCTTT. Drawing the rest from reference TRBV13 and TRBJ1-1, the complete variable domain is AAGVIQSPRHLIKEKRETATLKCYPIPRHDTVYWYQQGPGQDPQFLISFYEKMQSDKGSIPDRFSAQQFSDYHSELNMSSLELGDSALYFCASGFQGVMNTEAFFGQGTRLTVV.

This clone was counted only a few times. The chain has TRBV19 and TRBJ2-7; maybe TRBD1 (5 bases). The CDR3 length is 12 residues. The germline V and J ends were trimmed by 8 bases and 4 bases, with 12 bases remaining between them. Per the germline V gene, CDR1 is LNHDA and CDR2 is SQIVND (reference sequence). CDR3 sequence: CASGQTYYEQYF. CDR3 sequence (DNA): TGTGCCAGTGGACAAACTTATTACGAGCAGTACTTC.

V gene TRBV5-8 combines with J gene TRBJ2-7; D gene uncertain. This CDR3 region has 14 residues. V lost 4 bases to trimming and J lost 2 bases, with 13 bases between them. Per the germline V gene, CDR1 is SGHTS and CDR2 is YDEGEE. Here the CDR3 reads CASSLDRLAYEQYF. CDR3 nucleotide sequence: TGTGCCAGCAGCCTGGACCGTTTAGCCTACGAGCAGTACTTC.

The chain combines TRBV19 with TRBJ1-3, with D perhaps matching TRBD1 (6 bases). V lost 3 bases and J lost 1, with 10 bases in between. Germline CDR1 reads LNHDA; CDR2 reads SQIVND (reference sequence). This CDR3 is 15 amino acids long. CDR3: CASSISGESGNTIYF. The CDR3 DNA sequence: TGTGCCAGTAGTATTTCAGGGGAGTCTGGAAACACCATATATTTT.

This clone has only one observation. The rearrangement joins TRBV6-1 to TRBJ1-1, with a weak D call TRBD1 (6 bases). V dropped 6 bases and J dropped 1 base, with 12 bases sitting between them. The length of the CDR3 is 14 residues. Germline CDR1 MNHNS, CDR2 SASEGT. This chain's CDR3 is CASRVGTSNTEAFF. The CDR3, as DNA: TGTGCCAGCAGGGTAGGGACATCGAACACTGAAGCTTTCTTT.

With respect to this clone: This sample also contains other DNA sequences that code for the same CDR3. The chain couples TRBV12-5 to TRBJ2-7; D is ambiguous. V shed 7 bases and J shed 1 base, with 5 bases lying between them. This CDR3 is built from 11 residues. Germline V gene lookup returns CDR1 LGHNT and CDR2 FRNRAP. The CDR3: CASAQSYEQYF. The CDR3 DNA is TGTGCTAGTGCACAGTCCTACGAGCAGTACTTC.

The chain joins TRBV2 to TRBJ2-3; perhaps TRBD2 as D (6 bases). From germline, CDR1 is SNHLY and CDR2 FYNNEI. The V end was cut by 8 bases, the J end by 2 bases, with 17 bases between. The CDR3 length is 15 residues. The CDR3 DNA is TGTGCCAGCGGCTCGACGGGAGTTCCCACAGATACGCAGTATTTT. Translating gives CASGSTGVPTDTQYF.

The CDR3 loop is CASSTTRGGLEQFF. Here the CDR3 DNA reads TGCGCCAGCAGCACGACGCGGGGGGGCCTTGAGCAGTTCTTC. The chain is built from TRBV10-1 and TRBJ2-1, with 9 nucleotides matching TRBD2. The germline V gene encodes CDR1 WNHNN and CDR2 SYGVQD (reference sequence). V was pared by 6 bases and J by 9 bases, with 9 bases of the junction left unmatched. The length of the CDR3 is 14 residues.

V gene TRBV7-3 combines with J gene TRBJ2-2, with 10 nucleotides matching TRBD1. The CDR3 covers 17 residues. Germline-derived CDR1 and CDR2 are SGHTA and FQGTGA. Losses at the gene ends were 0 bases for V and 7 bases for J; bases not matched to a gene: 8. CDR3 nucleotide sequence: TGTGCCAGCAGCTTAACGTGGAGACAGGGGGCTGACGGGGAGCTGTTTTTT. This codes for CASSLTWRQGADGELFF.

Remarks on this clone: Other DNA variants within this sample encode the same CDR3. DNA of the CDR3: TGTGCCAGAAGTAAATCGAGCGGGACTTCAAGCACAGATACGCAGTATTTT. Protein sequence: CARSKSSGTSSTDTQYF. The chain recombines TRBV7-5 with TRBJ2-3; the table's TRBD2 call for D was not verified on the DNA. TRBV7-5 is a listed pseudogene. CDR3 length equals 17 residues.

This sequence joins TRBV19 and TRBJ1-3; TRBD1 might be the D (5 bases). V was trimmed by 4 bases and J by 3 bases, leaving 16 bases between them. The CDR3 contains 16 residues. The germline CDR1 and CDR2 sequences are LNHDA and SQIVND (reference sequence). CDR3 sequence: CASSTKGLVLGNTIYF. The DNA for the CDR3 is TGTGCCAGTAGTACAAAGGGACTTGTCCTTGGAAACACCATATATTTT.

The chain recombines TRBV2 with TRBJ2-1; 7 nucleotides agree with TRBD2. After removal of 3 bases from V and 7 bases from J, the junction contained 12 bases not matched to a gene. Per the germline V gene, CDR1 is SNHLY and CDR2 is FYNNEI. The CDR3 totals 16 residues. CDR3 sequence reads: CASSDYGGRVGNEQFF. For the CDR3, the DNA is TGTGCCAGCAGTGATTACGGGGGGAGGGTTGGTAATGAGCAGTTCTTC. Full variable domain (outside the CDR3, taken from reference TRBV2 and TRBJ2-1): EPEVTQTPSHQVTQMGQEVILRCVPISNHLYFYWYRQILGQKVEFLVSFYNNEISEKSEIFDDQFSVERPDGSNFTLKIRSTKLEDSAMYFCASSDYGGRVGNEQFFGPGTRLTVL.